One sample yielded the 21 T cell receptor beta chains listed below, sequenced in a study of blood T cells in healthy people across ages. Using a J-beta primer mix together with a sample-barcoded 5' primer, a second PCR was run for about 7 to 12 cycles. TCRdb passed the 5' RACE reads through MiXCR, listing each CDR3 protein once. The repertoire holds 1.5 million to 2 million distinct CDR3 sequences, with 30% to 35% as singletons. The specimen was blood. These receptors all come from a woman aged 30 to 39 in good health.

This clonotype was recorded at least ten times. The chain joins TRBV27 to TRBJ2-7, with 7 positions matching TRBD2. CDR1 MNHEY and CDR2 SMNVEV come from the germline V gene (reference sequence). Trimming removed 10 bases from V and 0 bases from J; junction bases left unmatched: 3. The CDR3 loop spans 12 amino acids. CDR3 residues: CAIGTISYEQYF. CDR3 bases: TGTGCCATCGGGACTATCTCCTACGAGCAGTACTTC.

This clonotype was seen a few times. The genes are TRBV18 and TRBJ2-1, with 8 bases lining up with TRBD2. The CDR3 loop spans 15 amino acids. V was pared by 5 bases and J by 2 bases, with 5 bases of the junction left unmatched. Germline CDR1 reads KGHSH; CDR2 reads LQKENI. CDR3 region: CASSYSGTAYNEQFF. CDR3 nucleotides: TGTGCCAGCTCATATAGCGGGACCGCCTACAATGAGCAGTTCTTC.

This clonotype was detected many times. The chain joins TRBV4-1 to TRBJ2-1; 7 nucleotides line up with TRBD1. Germline CDR1 and CDR2: MGHRA and YSYEKL. The CDR3 length is 15 residues. V was clipped by 3 bases and J by 3 bases; unmatched bases: 5. Written as DNA, the CDR3 is TGCGCCAGCAGCCACCGCAGGGGGAACTACAATGAGCAGTTCTTC. Translated: CASSHRRGNYNEQFF.

The V and J genes are TRBV9 and TRBJ1-2; D is undetermined. The CDR3 sequence is 14 residues long. Between the trimmed V and J ends, which lost 0 bases and 3 bases, there was a span of 9 bases. Germline loops: CDR1 SGDLS, CDR2 YYNGEE. CDR3 protein: CASSVGPADYGYTF. The CDR3 DNA sequence: TGTGCCAGCAGCGTAGGACCGGCGGACTATGGCTACACCTTC.

This clonotype showed up just a few times. J is TRBJ2-7 and V is TRBV5-1; TRBD1 matches at 10 bases. The CDR3 length is 15 residues. Looked up from germline, CDR1 is SGHRS and CDR2 is YFSETQ. With 3 bases clipped from V and 3 bases from J, the junction kept 6 bases outside the gene matches. CDR3: CASSSGTGDYYEQYF. Written as DNA, the CDR3 is TGCGCCAGCAGCTCGGGGACAGGGGATTACTACGAGCAGTACTTC.

Of note for this clonotype: This may be a read error: a much more frequent sequence differs by one nucleotide. This chain uses TRBV29-1 with TRBJ2-3, with D possibly called TRBD1 or TRBD2 (5 bases each). The ends were cut back, 4 bases at V and 2 bases at J, with 13 bases in the middle. The CDR3 contains 14 residues. In germline, CDR1 is SQVTM, CDR2 ANQGSEA. The CDR3 region is CSVGFGAHTDTQYF. The CDR3 DNA is TGCAGCGTTGGATTCGGGGCTCACACAGATACGCAGTATTTT.

Only a few counts were recorded for this clonotype. The chain combines TRBV27 with TRBJ2-1, with no clear D. V was trimmed by 6 bases and J by 0 bases, leaving 12 bases between them. Germline V lookup: CDR1 MNHEY, CDR2 SMNVEV (reference sequence). This CDR3 comprises 15 residues. This chain's CDR3 is CASRPMAGSYNEQFF. CDR3 DNA: TGTGCCAGCAGACCAATGGCCGGCTCCTACAATGAGCAGTTCTTC.

The chain joins TRBV30 to TRBJ2-6, with D hard to call. The CDR3 sequence is 15 residues long. V was clipped by 0 bases and J by 0 bases, with 6 bases between them. CDR1 and CDR2 (germline): GTSNPN, SVGIG (reference sequence). The CDR3 loop reads CAWSVGLSGANVLTF. CDR3 bases: TGTGCCTGGAGTGTAGGCCTCTCTGGGGCCAACGTCCTGACTTTC.

The chain links TRBV28 to TRBJ2-7, with 9 bases that match TRBD1. The length of the CDR3 is 16 residues. V lost 5 bases to trimming and J lost 4 bases; unmatched junction nucleotides: 12. Germline V lookup: CDR1 MDHEN, CDR2 SYDVKM. The CDR3 nucleotides are TGTGCCAGCAGTCCTCTCACCGGGACAGGGCTTTACGAGCAGTACTTC. It translates to CASSPLTGTGLYEQYF.

Details on this clonotype: One end of the junction varies from germline; a read error may be responsible. The chain couples TRBV20-1 to TRBJ2-1; TRBD2 agrees at 12 bases. The CDR3 length is 16 residues. Germline V gene data show CDR1 as DFQATT and CDR2 as SNEGSKA (reference sequence). In DNA form, the CDR3 reads TGCAGTGCTGGAGATCTTCGTCTAGCGGGAGGGCGTGAGCAGTTCTTC. Translated: CSAGDLRLAGGREQFF.

J is TRBJ2-1 and V is TRBV3-1, with 12 bases identical to TRBD2. V shed 4 bases, J shed 8 bases, and the junction held 6 bases outside the gene matches. The CDR3 has 15 amino acids. The germline CDR1 and CDR2 sequences are LGHDT and YNNKEL (reference sequence). The CDR3 is CASSPSGGAGDEQFF. CDR3 in DNA: TGTGCCAGCAGCCCTAGCGGGGGGGCCGGGGATGAGCAGTTCTTC.

This chain joins TRBV5-1 and TRBJ1-1, with 7 nucleotides matching TRBD1. The CDR3 totals 13 residues. Germline CDR1 and CDR2: SGHRS and YFSETQ. V gave up 4 bases and J gave up 3 bases; unmatched junction bases: 3. The CDR3 reads CASSPGTDTEAFF. The CDR3 DNA is TGCGCCAGCAGCCCCGGGACAGACACTGAAGCTTTCTTT.

This clonotype showed up many times. V and J are TRBV4-2 and TRBJ2-3, with a possible D match to TRBD2 (6 bases). CDR1 and CDR2 (germline): LGHNA, YNFKEQ. Trimming stripped 1 base from V and 5 bases from J, with 10 bases between. The CDR3 totals 14 residues. CDR3 bases: TGTGCCAGCAGCCAAGCCCTCGGGGGAGATACGCAGTATTTT. The encoded protein is CASSQALGGDTQYF.

The chain carries TRBV11-2 and TRBJ1-2; D is unresolved. Trimming took off 0 bases at V and 6 bases at J, with 14 bases between the two ends. The CDR3 contains 15 residues. Germline V gene lookup returns CDR1 SGHAT and CDR2 FQNNGV. In DNA form, the CDR3 reads TGTGCCAGCAGCTTAGATCTCTGGGGTGAGGATGGCTACACCTTC. It translates to CASSLDLWGEDGYTF.

J is TRBJ2-3 and V is TRBV20-1, with TRBD2 as a possible D gene (5 bases). The CDR3 length is 12 residues. CDR1 is DFQATT, CDR2 SNEGSKA, per germline (reference sequence). Trimming stripped 8 bases from V and 2 bases from J, with 11 bases between. CDR3 sequence reads: CSLETTTDTQYF. For the CDR3, the DNA is TGCAGTTTAGAGACTACCACAGATACGCAGTATTTT.

This chain links TRBV9 with TRBJ2-3, with 7 positions matching TRBD1. The CDR3 has 15 residues. Germline CDR1 is SGDLS and CDR2 is YYNGEE. V lost 3 bases, J lost 2 bases, and 6 bases stayed unmatched. The CDR3 loop reads CASSGQGTTTDTQYF. In DNA form, the CDR3 reads TGTGCCAGCAGCGGACAGGGAACTACCACAGATACGCAGTATTTT.

This clonotype was seen a handful of times. The V gene is TRBV27, the J gene TRBJ2-5, with 8 bases aligning to TRBD1. The CDR3 loop spans 18 amino acids. The V gene end was trimmed by 5 bases and the J gene end by 0 bases; junction bases not matched to a gene: 14. CDR1 is MNHEY, CDR2 SMNVEV, per germline (reference sequence). CDR3 sequence reads: CASSGLAPGQDNQETQYF. In nucleotides, the CDR3 is TGTGCCAGCAGTGGACTCGCCCCGGGACAGGATAACCAAGAGACCCAGTACTTC.

There are many counts of this clonotype. The gene calls are TRBV3-1 and TRBJ1-2; 9 positions match TRBD1. J was trimmed by 3 bases and V by 4 bases; bases with no gene match: 3. Germline V gene sequence: CDR1 LGHDT, CDR2 YNNKEL (reference sequence). The length of the CDR3 is 14 residues. The CDR3 coding sequence is TGTGCCAGCAGCCCCTGGGACAGGGACTATGGCTACACCTTC. It specifies CASSPWDRDYGYTF.

The chain uses TRBV20-1 and TRBJ1-2; D ambiguous. This CDR3 region has 12 residues. Germline-derived CDR1 and CDR2 are DFQATT and SNEGSKA (reference sequence). V was shortened by 4 bases and J by 8 bases, with 14 bases between the two germline ends. CDR3 sequence (DNA): TGCAGTGCTACGCTATGGGAGCGCGGCTACACCTTC. Its translation: CSATLWERGYTF.

This clonotype showed up many times. This sequence joins TRBV25-1 and TRBJ2-7, with 9 bases fitting TRBD1. Losses at the gene ends were 3 bases for V and 6 bases for J; bases not matched to a gene: 6. CDR3 size: 14 residues. Looked up from germline, CDR1 is MGHDK and CDR2 is SYGVNS. The DNA for the CDR3 is TGTGCCAGCAGTGAGATACAGGGGGCTGGCGAGCAGTACTTC. Protein: CASSEIQGAGEQYF.

This clonotype was found a few times. J is TRBJ1-5 and V is TRBV28, with unresolved D. The CDR3 runs to 14 residues. From germline, CDR1 is MDHEN and CDR2 SYDVKM. Trimming removed 5 bases at V and 0 bases at J, with 8 bases between. The CDR3 reads CASSPQISNQPQHF. CDR3 nucleotide sequence: TGTGCCAGCAGTCCCCAGATTAGCAATCAGCCCCAGCATTTT.